The 2 T cell receptor beta chains listed next were all sequenced from one sample in a study of blood T cell repertoires in COVID-19. TCRdb's table, derived via immunoSEQ multiplex PCR, lists solely in-frame clones and lacks some. This sample has just over 90,000 clones, with approximately 87% found just once. The sample taken for sequencing was peripheral blood. Receptors were obtained from a human donor with active COVID-19. The donor label of this sample is uncertain.

This chain joins TRBV19 and TRBJ1-4; a weak D match, TRBD1 (6 bases). CDR1 and CDR2 (germline): LNHDA, SQIVND (reference sequence). V gave up 6 bases and J gave up 7 bases, with 18 bases separating them. The CDR3 contains 15 residues. CDR3 residues: CASRNTGRDAEKLFF. The CDR3 region has the DNA TGTGCCAGTAGGAATACAGGGAGGGACGCTGAAAAACTGTTTTTT.

This clone was seen just once. The V and J genes are TRBV28 and TRBJ2-1; TRBD2 matches at 7 bases. The CDR3 has 14 amino acids. In germline, CDR1 is MDHEN, CDR2 SYDVKM. Germline trimming cut 4 bases from V and 6 bases from J; bases unmatched to any gene: 6. The CDR3 loop is CASSSRDYGNEQFF. The DNA of the CDR3 is TGTGCCAGCAGTTCCCGGGACTATGGCAATGAGCAGTTCTTC.